This is a list of T cell receptor beta chains from one sample in a study of T cell responses to AZD1222 COVID-19 vaccine. Using immunoSEQ multiplex PCR, the repertoire was profiled, and TCRdb retains in-frame clones only, with some absent. The data contain 150,000 to 180,000 clones, 70% to 90% of them singletons. This sample comprised peripheral blood, obtained on day 0 of MenACWY control vaccination. Receptors originate from an adult in good health. CDR3s include the opening cysteine and the closing phenylalanine or tryptophan. D genes are given only for firm matches. Some rows have no size entry. The others give once, few or many, or a class for an expanded clone.

d_gene | j_gene | abundance | v_gene | len | CDR3nt | CDR3aa
. | TRBJ1-1 | . | TRBV3-1/TRBV3-2 | 13 | TGTGCCAGCAGCCAAGTAAGGAACACTGAAGCTTTCTTT | CASSQVRNTEAFF
. | TRBJ2-1 | . | TRBV5-6 | 16 | TGTGCCAGCAGCTTCTCAACAGTCAGCTCCTACAATGAGCAGTTCTTC | CASSFSTVSSYNEQFF
. | TRBJ2-1 | . | TRBV24-1 | 11 | TGTGCCACCAGGAGTTACAATGAGCAGTTCTTC | CATRSYNEQFF
. | TRBJ2-5 | . | TRBV7-2 | 16 | TGTGCCAGCAGCCACGACTTTCCAGGCCGCGCAGTGACCCAGTACTTC | CASSHDFPGRAVTQYF
. | TRBJ1-2 | . | TRBV11-2 | 16 | TGTGCCAGCAGCTTAGCCTCGGGACGGACTAACTATGGCTACACCTTC | CASSLASGRTNYGYTF
TRBD2 | TRBJ2-2 | . | TRBV7-9 | 17 | TGTGCCAGCACCGCGAGGGTCCTAGCGGGGGTCACCGGGGAGCTGTTTTTT | CASTARVLAGVTGELFF
. | TRBJ1-5 | . | TRBV7-9 | 12 | TGTGCCAGCAGCTGGGATTTGGAGCCCCAGCATTTT | CASSWDLEPQHF
. | TRBJ2-1 | . | TRBV27 | 14 | TGTGCCAGCAGTCTCCGACCAAGGGTAGATGAGCAGTTCTTC | CASSLRPRVDEQFF
TRBD2 | TRBJ2-3 | . | TRBV4-1 | 15 | TGCGCCAGCAGCCATGTAGCGGGAGAGGGAGATACGCAGTATTTT | CASSHVAGEGDTQYF
TRBD2 | TRBJ2-7 | . | TRBV5-8 | 16 | TGTGCCAGCAGCTTCGGAGCGGGACGAGGGGCTAACGAGCAGTACTTC | CASSFGAGRGANEQYF
. | TRBJ1-6 | . | TRBV28 | 16 | TGTGCCAGCAGTTTGGATTCCGGGTGGGGTAATTCACCCCTCCACTTT | CASSLDSGWGNSPLHF
. | TRBJ2-7 | . | TRBV19 | 13 | TGTGCCAGTAGCCCCGGACTTTCCTACGAGCAGTACTTC | CASSPGLSYEQYF
TRBD1 | TRBJ1-2 | . | TRBV29-1 | 15 | TGCAGCGTTGGGGGCAACAGGGGCTCCAGGCACAGCTACACCTTC | CSVGGNRGSRHSYTF
. | TRBJ1-5 | . | TRBV3-1/TRBV3-2 | 16 | TGTGCCAGCAGCCAAGACGGGGCAGGGCGCAATCAGCCCCAGCATTTT | CASSQDGAGRNQPQHF
. | TRBJ2-5 | . | TRBV27 | 12 | TGTGCCAGCAGTTCAACACATGGGACCCAGTACTTC | CASSSTHGTQYF
. | TRBJ1-4 | once | TRBV28 | 12 | TGTGCCAGCAGTGTTGGCAGTCTTAAACTGTTTTTT | CASSVGSLKLFF
TRBD1 | TRBJ1-1 | . | TRBV15 | 16 | TGTGCCACCAGCAGAGACCGGGACAGGGGAAACACTGAAGCTTTCTTT | CATSRDRDRGNTEAFF
. | TRBJ2-7 | . | TRBV6-2/TRBV6-3 | 14 | TGTGCCAGCAGTTACTCGATGGTGAGGTACGAGCAGTACTTC | CASSYSMVRYEQYF
TRBD2 | TRBJ2-3 | . | TRBV9 | 14 | TGTGCCAGCAAGGGGACTAGCGGGAGAGATACGCAGTATTTT | CASKGTSGRDTQYF
. | TRBJ1-6 | few | TRBV27 | 16 | TGTGCCAGCAGTTTAACAGTGAGCTCCTATAATTCACCCCTCCACTTT | CASSLTVSSYNSPLHF
. | TRBJ1-5 | . | TRBV24-1 | 14 | TGTGCCACCAGTGAGGGGGCAGGAGATCAGCCCCAGCATTTT | CATSEGAGDQPQHF
. | TRBJ1-5 | . | TRBV18 | 16 | TGTGCCAGCTCACCATCGGCCACAGCCGAAAATCAGCCCCAGCATTTT | CASSPSATAENQPQHF
. | TRBJ1-3 | few | TRBV7-2 | 13 | TGTGCCAGCAGCGGAAGTTACGGAAACACCATATATTTT | CASSGSYGNTIYF
. | TRBJ1-2 | . | TRBV7-9 | 12 | TGTGCCAGCAGCCCGTCGGGGTATGGCTACACCTTC | CASSPSGYGYTF
TRBD2 | TRBJ2-1 | . | TRBV7-8 | 17 | TGTGCCAGCAGCGCGAGACTAGCGGGAGATATCTACAATGAGCAGTTCTTC | CASSARLAGDIYNEQFF
. | TRBJ1-2 | . | TRBV12-3/TRBV12-4 | 13 | TGTGCCAGCAGTTTCAACAGTAACTATGGCTACACCTTC | CASSFNSNYGYTF
. | TRBJ1-5 | . | TRBV4-2 | 13 | TGTGCCAGCAGCCAAGATAACAATCAGCCCCAGCATTTT | CASSQDNNQPQHF
TRBD1 | TRBJ2-5 | . | TRBV29-1 | 13 | TGCAGCGTAGTGACAGGGGGCCAAGAGACCCAGTACTTC | CSVVTGGQETQYF
. | TRBJ2-1 | . | TRBV5-4 | 14 | TGTGCCAGCAGCCGCGGGGGCCACTACAATGAGCAGTTCTTC | CASSRGGHYNEQFF
TRBD1 | TRBJ1-2 | . | TRBV19 | 15 | TGTGCCAGTAGTAGCGGGACAGGGGGCATCTATGGCTACACCTTC | CASSSGTGGIYGYTF
TRBD1 | TRBJ2-3 | . | TRBV7-9 | 14 | TGTGCCAGCAGCCTTGGACAGGGAGGCGATACGCAGTATTTT | CASSLGQGGDTQYF
. | TRBJ1-2 | . | TRBV7-9 | 12 | TGTGCCAGCAGCCCCGGAGACTATGGCTACACCTTC | CASSPGDYGYTF
. | TRBJ2-1 | . | TRBV18 | 16 | TGTGCCAGCTCATTAAAACTAGCTTTTGAGAATAATGAGCAGTTCTTC | CASSLKLAFENNEQFF
TRBD2 | TRBJ2-1 | . | TRBV5-1 | 16 | TGCGCCAGCAGCACCTTACTAGCGGGAGGGAACAATGAGCAGTTCTTC | CASSTLLAGGNNEQFF
TRBD1 | TRBJ2-7 | few | TRBV10-1 | 15 | TGCGCCAGCAGTGAGAGTGACAGGGCGATCACCGAGCAGTACTTC | CASSESDRAITEQYF
. | TRBJ2-3 | . | TRBV2 | 17 | TGTGCCAGCAGTGATAGGGTTAGCTCGACTAGCACAGATACGCAGTATTTT | CASSDRVSSTSTDTQYF
. | TRBJ2-2 | . | TRBV11-2 | 14 | TGTGCCAGCAGCTTAGACAGGCGGCTCGGGGAGCTGTTTTTT | CASSLDRRLGELFF
. | TRBJ2-3 | . | TRBV2 | 13 | TGTGCCAGCAGTGTAGGGCCACCACAGGAGCAGTATTTT | CASSVGPPQEQYF
TRBD2 | TRBJ2-1 | . | TRBV11-1 | 15 | TGTGCCAGCAGAGGGGAGCGGGACTCCTACAATGAGCAGTTCTTC | CASRGERDSYNEQFF
TRBD2 | TRBJ2-3 | . | TRBV7-6 | 15 | TGTGCCAGCAGCTTATATAGCGGGAGCACAGATACGCAGTATTTT | CASSLYSGSTDTQYF
. | TRBJ1-1 | . | TRBV30 | 12 | TGTGCCTGCCCGGGCCCGGGGACTGAAGCTTTCTTT | CACPGPGTEAFF
. | TRBJ1-5 | . | TRBV11-2 | 18 | TGTGCCAGCAGTCACTTATCATCGGACAGAGATAGCAATCAGCCCCAGCATTTT | CASSHLSSDRDSNQPQHF
. | TRBJ2-1 | . | TRBV6-1 | 11 | TGTGCCAGCAGTGAAGTCCATGAGCAGTTCTTC | CASSEVHEQFF
TRBD1 | TRBJ2-2 | . | TRBV12-5 | 16 | TGTGCTAGTGGTTTGGTAGGGGGCAGGATGACCGGGGAGCTGTTTTTT | CASGLVGGRMTGELFF
TRBD1 | TRBJ1-2 | . | TRBV28 | 16 | TGTGCCAGCATACCTACGCCGGGACAGGAGGACTATGGCTACACCTTC | CASIPTPGQEDYGYTF
. | TRBJ2-3 | . | TRBV7-3 | 15 | TGTGCCAGCAGCTCCATGCCCCTTCTCACAGATACGCAGTATTTT | CASSSMPLLTDTQYF
. | TRBJ2-1 | . | TRBV28 | 14 | TGTGCCACTCATGTGTTTCCCTCCTACAATGAGCAGTTCTTC | CATHVFPSYNEQFF
. | TRBJ2-3 | . | TRBV7-8 | 15 | TGTGCCAGCAGCTCCAAAGGAGTCCACACAGATACGCAGTATTTT | CASSSKGVHTDTQYF
TRBD2 | TRBJ2-1 | . | TRBV7-2 | 16 | TGTGCCAGCAGCACGTTCCGACTAGCGGGAGGAAATGAGCAGTTCTTC | CASSTFRLAGGNEQFF
. | TRBJ1-2 | . | TRBV19 | 12 | TGTGCCAGTAGACCGGGGAACTATGGCTACACCTTC | CASRPGNYGYTF
TRBD1 | TRBJ2-3 | . | TRBV5-1 | 17 | TGCGCCAGCAGCTACGGACAGGGTCTAGCCCTCCCAGATACGCAGTATTTT | CASSYGQGLALPDTQYF
TRBD2 | TRBJ2-5 | . | TRBV6-5 | 15 | TGTGCCAGCAGCGCGAGCGGGGCGGCGGATGAGACCCAGTACTTC | CASSASGAADETQYF
. | TRBJ1-2 | . | TRBV7-9 | 13 | TGTGCCAGCAGCCCCCCCCCGGGGAATGGCTACACCTTC | CASSPPPGNGYTF
TRBD1 | TRBJ2-7 | . | TRBV18 | 14 | TGTGCCAGCTCACCTTCGACAGGGATCCACGAGCAGTACTTC | CASSPSTGIHEQYF